This TCR beta chain was identified during a study of blood T cell repertoires in COVID-19. This clone was seen only once. The CDR3 length is 16 residues. Assay: immunoSEQ multiplex PCR; the TCRdb copy retains only in-frame clones and omits some. The data show 200,000 to 300,000 clones, with over 80% seen just once and 5.5% to 7.5% held by the top ten. The clonotype originates from a woman aged 55-70 years with active or convalescent COVID-19. The sample comprised peripheral blood. This chain uses TRBV12-2 with TRBJ2-6; the DNA was not compared with TRBD1, the D call given in the table. TRBV12-2 is given as a pseudogene. This CDR3 is CASRLKQGSGANVLTF. The DNA for the CDR3 is TGTGCAAGTCGCTTAAAACAGGGGTCCGGGGCCAACGTCCTGACTTTC.